The rows below give T cell receptor beta chains drawn from one sample of a study of shared clonotypes between healthy human individuals. This table comes from immunoSEQ multiplex PCR, and its TCRdb copy is limited to in-frame clones, with some not included. Among some 900,000 clones, 76% were seen once, and the ten largest hold roughly 1.5%. The sample was memory CD4+ T cells sorted from blood. Receptor source: a man between 18 and 35 years old in good health. The CDR3 runs from the conserved cysteine through the conserved F or W. D genes are given only for firm matches. Clone size is not always given. Where it is, it says once, few, many or a class for expanded clones.

j_call | d_call | clone_size | v_call | cdr3_aa | cdr3_nt
TRBJ2-2 | TRBD1 | - | TRBV25-1 | CASSESVTGGSGELFF | TGTGCCAGCAGTGAATCTGTGACAGGGGGCAGCGGGGAGCTGTTTTTT
TRBJ1-5 | - | few | TRBV6-6 | CASSYGQGREPQHF | TGTGCCAGCAGTTACGGTCAGGGGAGGGAGCCCCAGCATTTT
TRBJ2-1 | TRBD2 | - | TRBV6-1 | CASRRLAGGNEQFF | TGTGCCAGCAGGAGACTAGCGGGAGGGAATGAGCAGTTCTTC
TRBJ1-1 | TRBD1 | - | TRBV2 | CASSGTSGTVNTEAFF | TGTGCCAGCAGTGGAACATCCGGGACAGTTAACACTGAAGCTTTCTTT
TRBJ1-2 | TRBD1 | - | TRBV5-1 | CASSREGAEGYTF | TGCGCCAGCAGTCGGGAGGGGGCGGAAGGCTACACCTTC
TRBJ2-7 | - | - | TRBV28 | CASSLLARGEQYF | TGTGCCAGCAGTTTATTGGCGCGAGGGGAGCAGTACTTC
TRBJ2-6 | - | - | TRBV19 | CASSITGERVLTF | TGTGCCAGTAGTATAACGGGGGAGAGGGTCCTGACTTTC
TRBJ2-7 | TRBD1 | - | TRBV10-2 | CASSHSGTGSYEQYF | TGCGCCAGCAGCCATTCCGGGACAGGATCCTACGAGCAGTACTTC
TRBJ2-7 | - | few | TRBV5-1 | CASSLATGAVSYEQYF | TGCGCCAGCAGCTTGGCAACGGGGGCCGTCTCCTACGAGCAGTACTTC
TRBJ1-2 | TRBD1 | - | TRBV6-6 | CASSYDEGAQGYTF | TGTGCCAGCAGTTACGACGAGGGGGCGCAGGGCTACACCTTC
TRBJ1-4 | TRBD1 | - | TRBV9 | CASSERQGRGTNEKLFF | TGTGCCAGCAGCGAAAGACAGGGAAGAGGGACTAATGAAAAACTGTTTTTT
TRBJ2-5 | - | - | TRBV21-1 | CASSKEGSEETQYF | TGTGCCAGCAGCAAAGAAGGTAGTGAAGAGACCCAGTACTTC
TRBJ2-7 | - | - | TRBV9 | CASSDRDTLSYEQYF | TGTGCCAGCAGCGACCGGGACACACTCTCCTACGAGCAGTACTTC
TRBJ1-6 | - | once | TRBV5-1 | CASSQQGRNSPLHF | TGCGCCAGCAGCCAACAGGGAAGGAATTCACCCCTCCACTTT
TRBJ1-1 | - | - | TRBV18 | CASSPGQGITEAFF | TGTGCCAGCTCACCAGGGCAGGGGATCACTGAAGCTTTCTTT
TRBJ2-6 | - | - | TRBV18 | CASSQDGMWANVLTF | TGTGCCAGCTCACAGGACGGGATGTGGGCCAACGTCCTGACTTTC
TRBJ2-5 | - | - | TRBV5-1 | CASSGQAGETQYF | TGCGCCAGCAGCGGGCAGGCGGGGGAGACCCAGTACTTC
TRBJ2-1 | TRBD1 | - | TRBV7-9 | CASSQTGDRQFF | TGTGCCAGCAGCCAGACAGGGGATAGGCAGTTCTTC
TRBJ2-5 | TRBD2 | - | TRBV7-2 | CASSTSGRMGQATQYF | TGTGCCAGCAGTACTAGCGGGAGGATGGGGCAAGCGACCCAGTACTTC
TRBJ1-4 | - | - | TRBV30 | CAWSGQTNEKLFF | TGTGCCTGGTCAGGACAGACTAATGAAAAACTGTTTTTT
TRBJ2-3 | - | - | TRBV6-6 | CASTQGRAGTDTQYF | TGTGCCAGCACCCAAGGACGAGCGGGCACAGATACGCAGTATTTT
TRBJ1-4 | - | - | TRBV7-9 | CASSLGRTSEKLFF | TGTGCCAGCAGCTTAGGGAGGACGAGTGAAAAACTGTTTTTT
TRBJ1-1 | - | - | TRBV19 | CASSTPGGGDTEAFF | TGTGCCAGTAGTACCCCGGGCGGGGGTGACACTGAAGCTTTCTTT
TRBJ2-7 | TRBD2 | - | TRBV7-2 | CASSTSGTIWEQYF | TGTGCCAGCAGCACTAGCGGGACCATATGGGAGCAGTACTTC
TRBJ2-2 | - | - | TRBV27 | CASSSSTPPNTGELFF | -
TRBJ2-2 | - | - | TRBV11-2 | CASSLAGTNTGELFF | TGTGCCAGCAGCTTAGCGGGGACGAACACCGGGGAGCTGTTTTTT
TRBJ2-5 | - | - | TRBV9 | CASSPYEGGGETQYF | TGTGCCAGCAGCCCCTATGAAGGGGGAGGAGAGACCCAGTACTTC
TRBJ1-1 | - | - | TRBV6-5 | CASSPGNAVNTEAFF | TGTGCCAGCAGCCCGGGAAACGCCGTAAACACTGAAGCTTTCTTT
TRBJ1-2 | - | few | TRBV5-8 | CASSLAGQGLNYGYTF | TGTGCCAGCAGCTTGGCCGGACAAGGTCTAAACTATGGCTACACCTTC
TRBJ1-4 | - | - | TRBV5-6 | CASSFRGVDEKLFF | TGTGCCAGCAGCTTCCGGGGGGTGGATGAAAAACTGTTTTTT
TRBJ2-5 | TRBD1 | - | TRBV9 | CASTLIPGQNQETQYF | TGTGCCAGCACCTTAATACCGGGACAGAACCAAGAGACCCAGTACTTC
TRBJ2-2 | TRBD2 | few | TRBV6-1 | CASRTSGVNTGELFF | TGTGCCAGCAGGACTAGCGGGGTAAACACCGGGGAGCTGTTTTTT
TRBJ2-1 | - | - | TRBV25-1 | CASSGHFYEQFF | TGTGCCAGCAGTGGTCATTTCTATGAGCAGTTCTTC
TRBJ2-1 | - | - | TRBV5-1 | CASTDGYNNEQFF | TGCGCCAGCACGGACGGATACAACAATGAGCAGTTCTTC
TRBJ2-5 | TRBD2 | - | TRBV5-8 | CASSRRLAGAQETQYF | TGTGCCAGCAGCCGTAGACTAGCGGGGGCTCAAGAGACCCAGTACTTC
TRBJ2-7 | - | many | TRBV5-5 | CASSPGRSSYEQYF | TGTGCCAGCAGCCCAGGACGGAGCTCCTACGAGCAGTACTTC
TRBJ1-6 | - | - | TRBV6-5 | CASSYSRFGDSPLHF | TGTGCCAGCAGTTACTCAAGGTTCGGGGATTCACCCCTCCACTTT
TRBJ1-2 | - | - | TRBV25-1 | CASSEEYGLGGYTF | TGTGCCAGCAGTGAAGAGTACGGTTTGGGAGGCTACACCTTC
TRBJ2-1 | TRBD2 | - | TRBV18 | CASSRGGRSNEQFF | TGTGCCAGCTCACGGGGCGGGAGATCCAATGAGCAGTTCTTC
TRBJ2-2 | - | - | TRBV23-1 | CASSLRTGELFF | TGCGCCAGCAGTCTCCGCACCGGGGAGCTGTTTTTT
TRBJ1-2 | - | - | TRBV28 | CASSSLNGYTF | TGTGCCAGCAGTTCCCTCAATGGCTACACCTTC
TRBJ2-5 | TRBD2 | - | TRBV18 | CASSRTSGGETQYF | TGTGCCAGCTCCCGCACTAGCGGGGGAGAGACCCAGTACTTC